The clone carrying this T cell receptor (beta chain) came up once. Germline V gene sequence: CDR1 PRHDT, CDR2 FYEKMQ (reference sequence). The germline V and J ends were trimmed by 4 bases and 6 bases, with 14 bases remaining between them. The length of the CDR3 is 14 residues. This study enrolled people aged 18 to 89 from about two dozen US geographic areas. Cohort 3 donors were reported recovered after two negative PCRs, clearance, or symptom resolution. Generated by immunoSEQ multiplex PCR, the TCRdb table keeps only in-frame clones and is missing some. The sample holds about 150,000 clones, about 86% seen once. This record comes from a study of blood T cell repertoires in COVID-19.

The receptor's source is a man aged 45-60 years who had recovered from COVID-19. The J gene is TRBJ2-3, the V gene TRBV13, with D perhaps TRBD2 (5 bases). The sample consisted of PBMCs or T cells enriched from blood (not recorded which). The CDR3 protein is CASSSRAIYDTQYF. The CDR3 DNA follows: TGTGCCAGCAGCTCGCGGGCCATCTACGATACGCAGTATTTT.